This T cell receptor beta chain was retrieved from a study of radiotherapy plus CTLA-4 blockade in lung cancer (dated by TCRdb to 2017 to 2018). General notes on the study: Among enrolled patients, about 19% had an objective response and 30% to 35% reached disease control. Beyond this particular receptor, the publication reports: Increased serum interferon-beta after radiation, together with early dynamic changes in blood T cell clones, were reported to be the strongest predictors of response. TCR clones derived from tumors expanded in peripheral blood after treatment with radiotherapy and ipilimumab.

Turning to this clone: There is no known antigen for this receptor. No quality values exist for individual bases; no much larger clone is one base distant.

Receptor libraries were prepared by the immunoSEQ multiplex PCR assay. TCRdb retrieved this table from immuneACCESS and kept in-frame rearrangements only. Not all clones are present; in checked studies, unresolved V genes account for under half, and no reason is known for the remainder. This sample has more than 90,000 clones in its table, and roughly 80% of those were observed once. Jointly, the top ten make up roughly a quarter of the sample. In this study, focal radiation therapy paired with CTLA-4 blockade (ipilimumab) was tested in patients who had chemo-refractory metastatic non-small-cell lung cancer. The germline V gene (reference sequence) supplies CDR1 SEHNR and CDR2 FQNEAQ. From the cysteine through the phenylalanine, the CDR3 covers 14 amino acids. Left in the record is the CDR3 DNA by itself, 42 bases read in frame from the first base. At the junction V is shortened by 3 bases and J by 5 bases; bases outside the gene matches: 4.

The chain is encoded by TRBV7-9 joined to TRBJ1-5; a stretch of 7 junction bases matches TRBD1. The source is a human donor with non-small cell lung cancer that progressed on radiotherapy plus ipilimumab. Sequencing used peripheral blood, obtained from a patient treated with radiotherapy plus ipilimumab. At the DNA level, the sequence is TGTGCCAGCAGCTTCCTGGGGACAGATCAGCCCCAGCATTTT. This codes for CASSFLGTDQPQHF. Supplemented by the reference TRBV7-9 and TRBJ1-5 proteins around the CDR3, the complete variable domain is DTGVSQNPRHKITKRGQNVTFRCDPISEHNRLYWYRQTLGQGPEFLTYFQNEAQLEKSRLLSDRFSAERPKGSFSTLEIQRTEQGDSAMYLCASSFLGTDQPQHFGDGTRLSIL.